These 30 T cell receptor beta chains share one sample of origin, sequenced in a study of human versus mouse CDR3 diversity and MHC coevolution. The method was immunoSEQ multiplex PCR; TCRdb's version includes in-frame clones alone and lacks a portion of them. Of tens of thousands of clones in the sample, roughly 92% were seen once. The source material was naive CD4+ T cells from blood. Documented subset: CD45RO-negative CD62L-positive naive CD4 T cells. Receptor source: a person aged 25 to 75 in good health.

The CDR3 coding sequence is TGTGCCAGCAGCAGCGTTAGCACAGATACGCAGTATTTT. Residues: CASSSVSTDTQYF. The genes are TRBV5-4 and TRBJ2-3, with D uncertain. The CDR3 sequence is 13 residues long. V was trimmed by 4 bases and J by 0 bases, leaving 6 bases between them. Germline CDR1 reads SGHNT; CDR2 reads YYREEE (reference sequence).

V gene TRBV6-1 combines with J gene TRBJ2-3; 7 bases are a match to TRBD2. CDR3 size: 14 residues. Per germline, CDR1 MNHNS and CDR2 SASEGT. V was clipped by 7 bases and J by 3 bases; unmatched bases: 7. CDR3 loop: CASIRLAGTDTQYF. The CDR3 coding sequence is TGTGCCAGCATAAGACTAGCCGGTACAGATACGCAGTATTTT.

The rearrangement joins TRBV18 to TRBJ2-1; TRBD2 agrees at 8 bases. The CDR3 length is 16 residues. CDR1 is KGHSH, CDR2 LQKENI, per germline. Losses at the gene ends were 5 bases for V and 0 bases for J; bases not matched to a gene: 6. DNA for the CDR3: TGTGCCAGCTCAGCGAGCGGGGGACCCTCCTACAATGAGCAGTTCTTC. Protein sequence: CASSASGGPSYNEQFF.

The chain links TRBV14 to TRBJ2-5; unclear D gene. With 3 bases removed from V and 1 base from J, the gap between germline ends came to 6 bases. The CDR3 runs 13 residues. In germline, CDR1 is SGHDN, CDR2 FVKESK. CDR3 loop: CASSQYSQETQYF. The CDR3 DNA follows: TGTGCCAGCAGCCAGTACTCCCAAGAGACCCAGTACTTC.

This chain joins TRBV14 and TRBJ2-7; 12 bases fit TRBD2. The trim removed 1 base at V and 0 bases at J, leaving 4 bases unmatched. This CDR3 is built from 17 residues. In germline, CDR1 is SGHDN, CDR2 FVKESK. The CDR3 loop reads CASSQVKGLAGSYEQYF. CDR3 coding DNA: TGTGCCAGCAGCCAAGTAAAGGGACTAGCGGGCTCCTACGAGCAGTACTTC.

This clone was seen a handful of times. The chain has TRBV14 and TRBJ1-2, with D perhaps TRBD1 (6 bases). CDR1 SGHDN and CDR2 FVKESK come from the germline V gene. The germline V and J ends were trimmed by 4 bases and 2 bases, with 8 bases remaining between them. This CDR3 spans 13 amino acids. The CDR3 spells CASSLGQNYGYTF. CDR3 sequence (DNA): TGTGCCAGCAGCCTAGGACAGAACTATGGCTACACCTTC.

The V and J genes are TRBV5-1 and TRBJ1-6, with 7 nucleotides matching TRBD1. Germline trimming cut 2 bases from V and 5 bases from J; bases unmatched to any gene: 4. The CDR3 length is 15 residues. Germline CDR1 is SGHRS and CDR2 is YFSETQ. The CDR3 DNA sequence: TGCGCCAGCAGCTTAGCCGGGACAGATAATTCACCCCTCCACTTT. Residues: CASSLAGTDNSPLHF.

The rearrangement links TRBV18 to TRBJ1-1, with TRBD1 matching 8 bases. In germline, CDR1 is KGHSH, CDR2 LQKENI. Trimming at V came to 4 bases and at J to 3 bases, leaving 7 bases not matched to a gene. The CDR3 is made up of 15 amino acids. The CDR3 sequence: CASSQRQGIYTEAFF. The CDR3, as DNA: TGTGCCAGCTCACAAAGACAGGGGATATACACTGAAGCTTTCTTT.

This rearrangement joins TRBV30 to TRBJ1-4, with a possible D match to TRBD1 (5 bases). The length of the CDR3 is 12 residues. Germline V gene data show CDR1 as GTSNPN and CDR2 as SVGIG (reference sequence). V lost 7 bases and J lost 8, with 14 bases in between. CDR3 in DNA: TGTGCCTCCAGGGTGGGAGGAGAAAAACTGTTTTTT. Protein sequence: CASRVGGEKLFF.

V is TRBV6-1 and J is TRBJ1-2; D is perhaps TRBD1 (6 bases). The CDR3 spans 15 residues. Germline CDR1 is MNHNS and CDR2 is SASEGT. The germline V and J ends were trimmed by 0 bases and 3 bases, with 11 bases remaining between them. CDR3 region: CASSEAGGLDYGYTF. DNA for the CDR3: TGTGCCAGCAGTGAAGCAGGGGGTCTGGACTATGGCTACACCTTC.

CDR3 amino acids: CASSRTGGYEQYF. CDR3 coding DNA: TGTGCCAGTAGTAGGACAGGGGGCTACGAGCAGTACTTC. V gene TRBV19 combines with J gene TRBJ2-7, with TRBD1 matching over 10 bases. V gave up 4 bases and J gave up 3 bases; unmatched junction bases: 0. Germline lookup yields CDR1 LNHDA and CDR2 SQIVND (reference sequence). This CDR3 has 13 amino acids.

The V gene is TRBV7-2, the J gene TRBJ2-1; maybe TRBD2 (5 bases). Germline V gene sequence: CDR1 SGHTA, CDR2 FQGNSA. Trimming removed 2 bases from V and 3 bases from J, with 8 bases in between. The CDR3 has 14 amino acids. The CDR3 DNA is TGTGCCAGCAGCTTAAGAGGGAACTACAATGAGCAGTTCTTC. Its translation: CASSLRGNYNEQFF. Full variable domain (outside the CDR3, taken from reference TRBV7-2 and TRBJ2-1): GAGVSQSPSNKVTEKGKDVELRCDPISGHTALYWYRQSLGQGLEFLIYFQGNSAPDKSGLPSDRFSAERTGGSVSTLTIQRTQQEDSAVYLCASSLRGNYNEQFFGPGTRLTVL.

The CDR3 nucleotides read TGCGCCAGCAGCCAAGTTGAAGGACTCTATGGCTACACCTTC. Translation: CASSQVEGLYGYTF. This chain links TRBV4-1 with TRBJ1-2, with unresolved D. Trimming shortened V by 1 base and J by 4 bases, and 10 bases separated the two germline ends. CDR1 is MGHRA and CDR2 is YSYEKL in the germline V gene. The CDR3 has 14 amino acids.

This chain links TRBV5-1 with TRBJ2-4; 11 bases agree with TRBD1. This CDR3 spans 16 amino acids. Germline V gene lookup returns CDR1 SGHRS and CDR2 YFSETQ. The junction had 12 bases not matched to a gene; V was cut back by 5 bases and J by 8 bases. This chain's CDR3 is CASSKRTGGSGDIQYF. CDR3 coding DNA: TGCGCCAGCAGTAAGAGGACAGGGGGCAGTGGGGACATTCAGTACTTC.

The chain carries TRBV5-4 and TRBJ2-7, with 7 bases aligning to TRBD2. V trimming: 1 base; J trimming: 7 bases; junction bases outside the gene matches: 5. CDR1 and CDR2 (germline): SGHNT, YYREEE (reference sequence). This CDR3 is 13 amino acids long. The CDR3 sequence is CASSLRGEWEQYF. In DNA form, the CDR3 reads TGTGCCAGCAGCTTGCGGGGGGAGTGGGAGCAGTACTTC. The full variable domain, rest sourced from reference TRBV5-4 and TRBJ2-7, is ETGVTQSPTHLIKTRGQQVTLRCSSQSGHNTVSWYQQALGQGPQFIFQYYREEENGRGNFPPRFSGLQFPNYSSELNVNALELDDSALYLCASSLRGEWEQYFGPGTRLTVT.

This chain connects TRBV10-2 to TRBJ2-3, with TRBD2 as a possible D gene (5 bases). Between the trimmed V and J ends, which lost 3 bases and 0 bases, there was a span of 10 bases. Germline V gene data show CDR1 as WSHSY and CDR2 as SAAADI. The CDR3 extends over 15 amino acids. The CDR3: CASSEGLVSTDTQYF. In nucleotides, the CDR3 is TGCGCCAGCAGTGAAGGACTGGTGAGCACAGATACGCAGTATTTT.

CDR3: CASSVGREGNIQYF. Here the CDR3 DNA reads TGTGCCAGCAGCGTAGGCCGGGAGGGAAACATTCAGTACTTC. The rearrangement uses TRBV9 and TRBJ2-4; TRBD2 matches at 8 bases. The CDR3 has 14 amino acids. With 0 bases clipped from V and 6 bases from J, the junction kept 2 bases outside the gene matches. CDR1 is SGDLS, CDR2 YYNGEE, per germline.

V and J are TRBV18 and TRBJ1-2, with TRBD1 matching over 7 bases. V trimming: 4 bases; J trimming: 4 bases; junction bases outside the gene matches: 0. In germline, CDR1 is KGHSH, CDR2 LQKENI. The CDR3 totals 12 residues. CDR3 nucleotide sequence: TGTGCCAGCTCACAGGGGGCCTATGGCTACACCTTC. It codes for CASSQGAYGYTF.

The V and J genes are TRBV29-1 and TRBJ1-2, with 9 bases aligning to TRBD1. V shed 8 bases, J shed 6 bases, and the junction held 7 bases outside the gene matches. The V gene's germline CDR1 is SQVTM and CDR2 ANQGSEA. The CDR3 has 12 residues. This CDR3 is CSLRDREHGYTF. CDR3 DNA sequence: TGCAGCCTGAGGGACAGGGAACATGGCTACACCTTC. Drawing the rest from reference TRBV29-1 and TRBJ1-2, the complete variable domain is SAVISQKPSRDICQRGTSLTIQCQVDSQVTMMFWYRQQPGQSLTLIATANQGSEATYESGFVIDKFPISRPNLTFSTLTVSNMSPEDSSIYLCSLRDREHGYTFGSGTRLTVV.

V and J are TRBV7-2 and TRBJ1-1; D not resolved. The CDR3 runs to 12 residues. Germline V gives CDR1 SGHTA, CDR2 FQGNSA. V was trimmed by 1 base and J by 11 bases, leaving 11 bases between them. CDR3 residues: CASSLDTLGAFF. DNA for the CDR3: TGTGCCAGCAGCTTAGACACCTTGGGCGCTTTCTTT.

This clone has a single count. The V call is TRBV7-9, the J call TRBJ1-1; the D gene is possibly TRBD1 (6 bases). Germline CDR1 SEHNR, CDR2 FQNEAQ (reference sequence). The length of the CDR3 is 15 residues. Deletions cut 2 bases from V and 5 bases from J, with 15 bases between. The DNA of the CDR3 is TGTGCCAGCAGCTTACGGCAGGGGTCAGGGACTGAAGCTTTCTTT. Protein sequence: CASSLRQGSGTEAFF.

The count of this clone is one. This sequence joins TRBV5-8 and TRBJ2-5; TRBD2 matches 10 bases. V lost 2 bases and J lost 6; bases outside the gene matches: 13. Germline lookup yields CDR1 SGHTS and CDR2 YDEGEE. The CDR3 runs 17 residues. CDR3 protein: CASSFVVAGGWEKTQYF. In nucleotides, the CDR3 is TGTGCCAGCAGCTTCGTGGTAGCGGGGGGCTGGGAAAAGACCCAGTACTTC.

The gene calls are TRBV7-9 and TRBJ1-2; no firm D call. CDR1 is SEHNR and CDR2 is FQNEAQ in the germline V gene (reference sequence). V dropped 4 bases and J dropped 1 base, with 16 bases sitting between them. The CDR3 runs to 16 residues. DNA of the CDR3: TGTGCCAGCAGCTGGTCGGGTCAGCCAATTAACTATGGCTACACCTTC. This codes for CASSWSGQPINYGYTF.

J is TRBJ2-3 and V is TRBV2, with 11 bases lining up with TRBD2. Trimming cost V 7 bases and J 0 bases; bases outside gene matches: 9. The CDR3 spans 17 residues. The germline V gene encodes CDR1 SNHLY and CDR2 FYNNEI. CDR3: CASIAGGPLSSTDTQYF. The CDR3 nucleotides read TGTGCCAGCATAGCGGGGGGGCCTTTGTCGAGCACAGATACGCAGTATTTT.

The J gene is TRBJ1-3, the V gene TRBV6-6; 11 nucleotides agree with TRBD1. This CDR3 has 16 residues. The trim removed 6 bases at V and 4 bases at J, leaving 8 bases unmatched. In germline, CDR1 is MNHNY, CDR2 SVGAGI (reference sequence). The CDR3 nucleotides read TGTGCCAGCAGCCCGGGACAGGGGGTTCTGGGAAACACCATATATTTT. This sequence encodes CASSPGQGVLGNTIYF.

The sample holds a few counts of this clone. V is TRBV28 and J is TRBJ1-5; D not resolved. CDR1 and CDR2 (germline): MDHEN, SYDVKM. The germline V and J ends were trimmed by 8 bases and 9 bases, with 11 bases remaining between them. The CDR3 spans 11 residues. DNA of the CDR3: TGTGCCAGCTCTGGAGAAGGGCCCCAGCATTTT. Residues: CASSGEGPQHF.

This clone was counted a single time. DNA of the CDR3: TGTGCCAGCAGTTACGAGGCAGCTCGCTACGAGCAGTACTTC. Amino acids: CASSYEAARYEQYF. J is TRBJ2-7 and V is TRBV6-6; D is uncertain. The V gene's germline CDR1 is MNHNY and CDR2 SVGAGI (reference sequence). V dropped 2 bases and J dropped 3 bases, with 11 bases sitting between them. The CDR3 consists of 14 residues.

Turning to this clone: Other DNA sequences in the same sample also yield this CDR3. V is TRBV20-1 and J is TRBJ2-5; D gene uncertain. The CDR3 runs to 10 residues. The V and J ends lost 3 bases and 4 bases respectively, with 3 bases between them. CDR1 is DFQATT and CDR2 is SNEGSKA in the germline V gene (reference sequence). The CDR3, as DNA: TGCAGTGCTAGCGGAGAGACCCAGTACTTC. Its protein product is CSASGETQYF.

Remarks on this clone: Other DNA sequences in the sample encode the same CDR3. The V and J genes are TRBV18 and TRBJ2-2, with 7 bases identical to TRBD1. The CDR3 contains 14 residues. V gave up 1 base and J gave up 6 bases; unmatched junction bases: 2. The germline V gene has CDR1 KGHSH and CDR2 LQKENI. The CDR3 DNA reads as TGTGCCAGCTCACCACAGCAGGGGGCCGGGGAGCTGTTTTTT. As protein: CASSPQQGAGELFF.

The V gene is TRBV5-4, the J gene TRBJ2-1, with 10 bases matching TRBD2. CDR1 and CDR2 from the germline V gene are SGHNT and YYREEE (reference sequence). The CDR3 is 16 amino acids. V dropped 5 bases and J dropped 4; count of bases not matched to a gene: 9. The CDR3 coding sequence is TGTGCCAGCAGTTGGACTAGCGGAGGGAGGTACAATGAGCAGTTCTTC. Its protein is CASSWTSGGRYNEQFF. The variable domain in full, completed from reference TRBV5-4 and TRBJ2-1, reads ETGVTQSPTHLIKTRGQQVTLRCSSQSGHNTVSWYQQALGQGPQFIFQYYREEENGRGNFPPRFSGLQFPNYSSELNVNALELDDSALYLCASSWTSGGRYNEQFFGPGTRLTVL.